This entry concerns a single T cell receptor (beta chain). Per the study methods: Counts of nucleated cells, estimated from reference gene primer amplification, were obtained. Here immunoSEQ multiplex PCR was the method, and the copy in TCRdb shows in-frame clones only, minus some. V and J calls and clone size are those listed in that table; D and trimming were worked out from the DNA. The sample carries just over 95,000 clones, around 81% recorded once. This record comes from a study of blood T cell repertoires in COVID-19. Turning to the study itself: Sample material is recorded as cDNA or gDNA derived from T cells, B-cell-depleted T cells, or PBMCs.

The germline V gene encodes CDR1 LNHDA and CDR2 SQIVND (reference sequence). With 0 bases clipped from V and 1 base from J, the junction kept 2 bases outside the gene matches. CDR3 length: 15 residues. Sequenced sample: peripheral blood. The chain has TRBV19 and TRBJ1-2, with 7 bases matching TRBD1. The origin of this receptor is a man in his sixties with acute or convalescent COVID-19. CDR3 sequence reads: CASSIDGTVNYGYTF. The CDR3 DNA sequence: TGTGCCAGTAGTATAGATGGGACAGTTAACTATGGCTACACCTTC.